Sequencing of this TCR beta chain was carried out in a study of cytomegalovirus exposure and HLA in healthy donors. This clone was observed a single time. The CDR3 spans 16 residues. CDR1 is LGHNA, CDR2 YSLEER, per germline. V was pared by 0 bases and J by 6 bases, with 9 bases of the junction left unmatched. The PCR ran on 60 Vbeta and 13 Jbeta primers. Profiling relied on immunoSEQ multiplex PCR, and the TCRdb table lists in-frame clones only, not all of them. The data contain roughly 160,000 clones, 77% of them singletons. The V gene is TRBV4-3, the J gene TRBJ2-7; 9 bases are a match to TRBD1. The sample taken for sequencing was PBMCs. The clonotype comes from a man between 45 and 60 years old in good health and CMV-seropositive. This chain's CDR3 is CASSQDYGQGMGEQYF. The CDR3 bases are TGCGCCAGCAGCCAAGATTATGGACAGGGGATGGGCGAGCAGTACTTC.